The 20 T cell receptor beta chains below all came from one sample that was sequenced in a study of T cells after yellow fever vaccination (dated by TCRdb to about 2019). Per the publication, the treatment or condition label means: live attenuated yellow fever vaccine strain. The library was made by 5' RACE. The instrument was an Illumina NovaSeq 6000. TCRdb's own reprocessing of the public reads used fastp at Q25 and MiXCR and kept productive beta chains. Every distinct CDR3 protein forms one entry, paired with its most common genes and DNA. Here the sample has around 320,000 distinct CDR3 sequences; about 10% occur a single time. The ten most abundant clones make up around 3.3% of the sample. This sample comprised CD4+ T cells sorted from PBMCs, obtained 5 days after the yellow fever booster vaccination. The receptors shown here come from a young man who received the YFV17D yellow fever vaccine.

The V gene is TRBV12-3 or TRBV12-4, the J gene TRBJ1-6; TRBD1 aligns across 9 bases. This CDR3 is built from 16 residues. J was trimmed by 10 bases and V by 5 bases; bases with no gene match: 12. DNA of the CDR3: TGTGCCAGCAGTAACAGGGGGCCCTCTATCCGATCACCCCTCCACTTT. Protein: CASSNRGPSIRSPLHF.

The chain has TRBV7-6 and TRBJ2-5; maybe TRBD2 (6 bases). V lost 3 bases, J lost 0 bases, and 14 bases lay in between. Germline-derived CDR1 and CDR2 are SGHVS and FNYEAQ. The CDR3 spans 16 residues. CDR3 DNA: TGTGCCAGCAGCTTGCGGCGATGGGGGGACCAAGAGACCCAGTACTTC. It encodes CASSLRRWGDQETQYF. Full variable domain (remainder filled in from reference TRBV7-6 and TRBJ2-5): GAGVSQSPRYKVTKRGQDVALRCDPISGHVSLYWYRQALGQGPEFLTYFNYEAQQDKSGLPNDRFSAERPEGSISTLTIQRTEQRDSAMYRCASSLRRWGDQETQYFGPGTRLLVL.

This clonotype was detected many times. This chain uses TRBV6-5 with TRBJ1-6; unclear D gene. Trimming left V 7 bases short and J 10 bases short, with 20 bases between. CDR3 length equals 15 residues. Per the germline V gene, CDR1 is MNHEY and CDR2 is SVGAGI. The CDR3 loop reads CASTQSEAYRSPLHF. CDR3 in DNA: TGTGCCAGCACCCAATCCGAGGCCTACCGGTCACCCCTCCACTTT.

This clonotype was observed a few times. The chain carries TRBV5-4 and TRBJ2-3; 11 bases fit TRBD2. This CDR3 has 16 amino acids. The V gene's germline CDR1 is SGHNT and CDR2 YYREEE (reference sequence). Germline trimming cut 3 bases from V and 4 bases from J; bases unmatched to any gene: 7. CDR3 sequence: CASSSHSGGASDTQYF. Written as DNA, the CDR3 is TGTGCCAGCAGCTCCCATAGCGGGGGGGCCTCAGATACGCAGTATTTT.

This clonotype came up a few times. V gene TRBV6-5 combines with J gene TRBJ2-1; 7 nucleotides match TRBD2. The V gene's germline CDR1 is MNHEY and CDR2 SVGAGI. This CDR3 comprises 15 residues. The ends lost 6 bases at V and 8 bases at J; junction bases unmatched: 13. CDR3 nucleotide sequence: TGTGCCAGCAGGATGGACGCCTACCGGGGGGATGAGCAGTTCTTC. It is translated as CASRMDAYRGDEQFF.

This clonotype was picked up many times. The chain employs TRBV11-2 and TRBJ2-1, with 11 bases lining up with TRBD1. CDR1 is SGHAT, CDR2 FQNNGV, per germline. The CDR3 is 13 residues long. With V trimmed by 4 bases and J by 9 bases, 2 bases remained unmatched. The CDR3 reads CASSSGQGVEQFF. CDR3 bases: TGTGCCAGCAGCTCGGGACAGGGGGTTGAGCAGTTCTTC.

This rearrangement joins TRBV7-2 to TRBJ1-2; TRBD1 matches 8 bases. Germline values: CDR1 SGHTA, CDR2 FQGNSA. Trimming removed 5 bases from V and 4 bases from J; junction bases left unmatched: 3. The CDR3 spans 13 residues. The CDR3 spells CASSRDRSYGYTF. The CDR3 nucleotides read TGTGCCAGCAGCCGGGACAGGAGCTATGGCTACACCTTC.

This clonotype was counted only a few times. J is TRBJ2-7 and V is TRBV20-1; 7 bases are shared with TRBD1. The CDR3 extends over 13 amino acids. Germline CDR1 and CDR2: DFQATT and SNEGSKA (reference sequence). Trimming cost V 8 bases and J 2 bases; bases outside gene matches: 9. CDR3 bases: TGCAGTCCAGGGCGACAGGGACCCTACGAGCAGTACTTC. Amino acids: CSPGRQGPYEQYF.

This clonotype occurred a few times. The V and J genes are TRBV12-3 or TRBV12-4 and TRBJ1-5; a weak D match, TRBD1 (5 bases). V lost 4 bases and J lost 6, with 13 bases in between. The CDR3 length is 14 residues. CDR3 protein: CASSSRDLAQPQHF. In DNA, the CDR3 is TGTGCCAGCAGTTCCAGGGACTTGGCTCAGCCCCAGCATTTT.

The chain is built from TRBV9 and TRBJ2-5; 10 bases agree with TRBD1. J gave up 5 bases and V 3 bases, and 10 bases lay outside the gene matches. CDR3 length: 16 residues. The germline CDR1 and CDR2 sequences are SGDLS and YYNGEE. For the CDR3, the DNA is TGTGCCAGCAGCGCCCGCGGACAGGGGGTATGGGAGACCCAGTACTTC. Translation gives CASSARGQGVWETQYF.

The rearrangement uses TRBV5-8 and TRBJ2-1, with D possibly matching TRBD1 (6 bases). The V gene's germline CDR1 is SGHTS and CDR2 YDEGEE. The V and J ends lost 1 base and 4 bases respectively, with 12 bases between them. The CDR3 is 15 amino acids. Here the CDR3 reads CASSLRGGIYNEQFF. The CDR3 bases are TGTGCCAGCAGCTTGAGAGGGGGTATTTACAATGAGCAGTTCTTC.

This clonotype was observed at least ten times. V usage is TRBV7-2 and J usage is TRBJ2-3; D gene unclear. V was shortened by 4 bases and J by 2 bases, with 4 bases between the two germline ends. CDR1 and CDR2 (germline): SGHTA, FQGNSA. This CDR3 is built from 12 residues. The CDR3 DNA reads TGTGCCAGCAGCTACTACACAGATACGCAGTATTTT. Amino acids: CASSYYTDTQYF.

This clonotype was counted at least ten times. The chain uses TRBV9 and TRBJ2-1, with TRBD2 matching 9 bases. V gave up 3 bases and J gave up 4 bases; unmatched junction bases: 5. The CDR3 has 15 amino acids. Germline lookup yields CDR1 SGDLS and CDR2 YYNGEE. The CDR3 nucleotides read TGTGCCAGCAGCGACAGCAGCGGGGGGTACAATGAGCAGTTCTTC. Protein product: CASSDSSGGYNEQFF.

The chain has TRBV25-1 and TRBJ2-3; 12 positions agree with TRBD2. Trimming at V came to 8 bases and at J to 3 bases, leaving 6 bases not matched to a gene. There are 15 residues in the CDR3. Germline loops: CDR1 MGHDK, CDR2 SYGVNS. CDR3 in amino acids: CASAMTSGGTDTQYF. The CDR3 DNA reads as TGTGCCAGCGCCATGACTAGCGGGGGAACAGATACGCAGTATTTT.

The V and J genes are TRBV3-1 and TRBJ2-1; either TRBD1 or TRBD2 may supply D (6 bases each). The CDR3 consists of 15 residues. The germline V gene encodes CDR1 LGHDT and CDR2 YNNKEL (reference sequence). V was trimmed by 6 bases and J by 8 bases, leaving 20 bases between them. CDR3 amino acids: CASSHTGRMTDEQFF. The CDR3 nucleotides read TGTGCCAGCAGTCATACAGGGAGGATGACGGATGAGCAGTTCTTC.

This clonotype appeared a few times. This chain connects TRBV6-5 to TRBJ2-3, with 10 bases fitting TRBD2. The V gene's germline CDR1 is MNHEY and CDR2 SVGAGI. The CDR3 totals 16 residues. With 5 bases clipped from V and 5 bases from J, the junction kept 10 bases outside the gene matches. DNA of the CDR3: TGTGCCAGCAGTGGCCTCAAGCGGGGGGGAGGAGATACGCAGTATTTT. It translates to CASSGLKRGGGDTQYF.

This clonotype has at least ten counts. The V and J genes are TRBV19 and TRBJ1-2; the D gene is possibly TRBD1 (5 bases). This CDR3 region has 12 residues. Per germline, CDR1 LNHDA and CDR2 SQIVND (reference sequence). Trimming removed 5 bases at V and 3 bases at J, with 7 bases between. This CDR3 is CASSPRDYGYTF. CDR3 DNA sequence: TGTGCCAGTAGTCCCAGGGACTATGGCTACACCTTC.

The rearrangement uses TRBV11-2 and TRBJ2-7, with TRBD2 matching 8 bases. The CDR3 has 17 amino acids. With V trimmed by 2 bases and J by 7 bases, 16 bases remained unmatched. The germline V gene has CDR1 SGHAT and CDR2 FQNNGV. The CDR3 DNA follows: TGTGCCAGCAGCTTATCGGGAGGGCTGACGGGGCGATTTGAGCAGTACTTC. Its protein product is CASSLSGGLTGRFEQYF.

The V call is TRBV5-1, the J call TRBJ1-1; maybe TRBD1 (5 bases). The CDR3 covers 15 residues. V gave up 4 bases and J gave up 2 bases, with 15 bases separating them. CDR1 and CDR2 from the germline V gene are SGHRS and YFSETQ. The CDR3: CASSPKNQGNTEAFF. CDR3 sequence (DNA): TGCGCCAGCAGCCCGAAAAACCAGGGAAACACTGAAGCTTTCTTT. The whole variable domain, remainder taken from reference TRBV5-1 and TRBJ1-1, is KAGVTQTPRYLIKTRGQQVTLSCSPISGHRSVSWYQQTPGQGLQFLFEYFSETQRNKGNFPGRFSGRQFSNSRSEMNVSTLELGDSALYLCASSPKNQGNTEAFFGQGTRLTVV.

V gene TRBV28 combines with J gene TRBJ2-2, with 9 positions matching TRBD1. Trimming took 2 bases from V and 6 from J; bases not matched to a gene: 4. Germline V CDR1 and CDR2: MDHEN, SYDVKM. The CDR3 runs 15 residues. The CDR3 region is CASSLINRGPGELFF. Written as DNA, the CDR3 is TGTGCCAGCAGTTTAATCAACAGGGGGCCCGGGGAGCTGTTTTTT. The variable domain in full, completed from reference TRBV28 and TRBJ2-2, reads DVKVTQSSRYLVKRTGEKVFLECVQDMDHENMFWYRQDPGLGLRLIYFSYDVKMKEKGDIPEGYSVSREKKERFSLILESASTNQTSMYLCASSLINRGPGELFFGEGSRLTVL.